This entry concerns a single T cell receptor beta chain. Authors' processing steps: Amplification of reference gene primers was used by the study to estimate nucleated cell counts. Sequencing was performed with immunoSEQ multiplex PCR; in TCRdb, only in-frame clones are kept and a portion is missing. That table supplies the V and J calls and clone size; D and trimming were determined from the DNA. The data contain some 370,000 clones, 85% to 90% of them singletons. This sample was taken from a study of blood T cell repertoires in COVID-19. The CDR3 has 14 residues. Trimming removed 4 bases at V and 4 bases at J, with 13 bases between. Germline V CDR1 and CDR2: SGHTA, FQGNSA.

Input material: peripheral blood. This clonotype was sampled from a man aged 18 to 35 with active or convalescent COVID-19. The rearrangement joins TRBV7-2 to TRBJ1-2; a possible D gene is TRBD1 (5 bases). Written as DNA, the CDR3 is TGTGCCAGCAGCTCACTGGCAGGGTTCTATGGCTACACCTTC. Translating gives CASSSLAGFYGYTF.